A single sample is the source of the 25 T cell receptor beta chains below, sequenced in a study of long-term antiretroviral therapy in people with HIV. Survey-level resolution applied to immunoSEQ assay v3.0. Generated by immunoSEQ multiplex PCR, the TCRdb table keeps only in-frame clones and is missing some. The sample has around 30,000 clones, 95% seen once. Here the sequenced sample was unsorted PBMCs, taken 5.3 years after starting antiretroviral therapy. The receptors here all came from a man aged 30-40 years with HIV.

CDR3 sequence (DNA): TGTGCCAGCAGTATACAGGGGCCATCCTACGAGCAGTACTTC. Protein product: CASSIQGPSYEQYF. The rearrangement links TRBV2 to TRBJ2-7; 7 bases agree with TRBD1. The germline CDR1 and CDR2 sequences are SNHLY and FYNNEI. This CDR3 is built from 14 residues. The ends lost 5 bases at V and 1 base at J; junction bases unmatched: 5.

This chain joins TRBV10-3 and TRBJ2-3; possibly TRBD2 for D (6 bases). Per germline, CDR1 ENHRY and CDR2 SYGVKD. The V end lost 0 bases, the J end lost 2 bases, and 15 bases lay between the germline ends. The CDR3 extends over 17 amino acids. Here the CDR3 DNA reads TGTGCCATCAGTGAGTCGCTAATAGCGGATTACACAGATACGCAGTATTTT. Residues: CAISESLIADYTDTQYF.

The chain employs TRBV7-9 and TRBJ2-7; 8 bases align to TRBD1. The CDR3 contains 14 residues. Germline V CDR1 and CDR2: SEHNR, FQNEAQ (reference sequence). J lost 5 bases, V lost 2 bases, and 5 bases had no gene match. The CDR3 bases are TGTGCCAGCAGCTTACGCCAGGGGGCCGACGAGCAGTACTTC. This translates into CASSLRQGADEQYF.

The chain combines TRBV6-5 with TRBJ2-1, with 9 bases fitting TRBD2. The CDR3 has 14 amino acids. V shed 5 bases and J 7 bases; nucleotides not matched to a gene: 6. The germline V gene encodes CDR1 MNHEY and CDR2 SVGAGI. The CDR3 region has the DNA TGTGCCAGCAGTCTTAGCGGGAGCGGGAATGAGCAGTTCTTC. This sequence encodes CASSLSGSGNEQFF.

The chain combines TRBV4-3 with TRBJ2-3, with unresolved D. Germline CDR1 is LGHNA and CDR2 is YSLEER. The CDR3 is 17 amino acids. V lost 2 bases and J 4 bases, leaving 19 bases between the germline ends. CDR3 protein: CASSQINRLEDADTQYF. In nucleotides, the CDR3 is TGCGCCAGCAGCCAAATAAACCGGCTAGAGGACGCAGATACGCAGTATTTT.

The CDR3 sequence is CATSRDSGGRYNEQFF. CDR3 nucleotide sequence: TGTGCCACCAGCAGAGATTCCGGCGGGAGGTACAATGAGCAGTTCTTC. This chain joins TRBV15 and TRBJ2-1, with 8 bases matching TRBD2. V lost 0 bases to trimming and J lost 4 bases; unmatched junction nucleotides: 5. CDR1 and CDR2 from the germline V gene are LNHNV and YYDKDF (reference sequence). The CDR3 has 16 amino acids.

V and J are TRBV9 and TRBJ2-5; 10 nucleotides match TRBD1. The J segment lost 2 bases and the V segment lost 4 bases, leaving 5 bases of the junction unmatched. The CDR3 contains 15 residues. CDR1 is SGDLS and CDR2 is YYNGEE in the germline V gene. In nucleotides, the CDR3 is TGTGCCAGCAGCCCGGGACAGGGGATACAAGAGACCCAGTACTTC. This translates into CASSPGQGIQETQYF.

The V and J genes are TRBV6-1 and TRBJ1-3, with D maybe TRBD1 (6 bases). CDR3 length equals 16 residues. The germline V and J ends were trimmed by 0 bases and 4 bases, with 13 bases remaining between them. Per germline, CDR1 MNHNS and CDR2 SASEGT. The CDR3 spells CASSEAETGRGNTIYF. The CDR3 nucleotides read TGTGCCAGCAGTGAAGCGGAGACAGGCCGAGGAAACACCATATATTTT.

The chain carries TRBV15 and TRBJ2-3; TRBD1 is a possible D gene (6 bases). The germline V gene encodes CDR1 LNHNV and CDR2 YYDKDF (reference sequence). This CDR3 contains 15 residues. The V end lost 1 base, the J end lost 3 bases, and 11 bases lay between the germline ends. The DNA of the CDR3 is TGTGCCACCAGCAGAGGAGGGGGTGAAACAGATACGCAGTATTTT. This gives the protein CATSRGGGETDTQYF.

The rearrangement joins TRBV29-1 to TRBJ1-4; D is unclear. Germline CDR1 is SQVTM and CDR2 is ANQGSEA. V was trimmed by 4 bases and J by 4 bases, leaving 10 bases between them. This CDR3 comprises 13 residues. As DNA, the CDR3 is TGCAGCGTTGGATCTGGATTTAATGAAAAACTGTTTTTT. Translation gives CSVGSGFNEKLFF.

This chain joins TRBV5-1 and TRBJ1-1; 10 bases are shared with TRBD1. The trim removed 4 bases at V and 4 bases at J, leaving 7 bases unmatched. Looked up from germline, CDR1 is SGHRS and CDR2 is YFSETQ. There are 15 residues in the CDR3. The CDR3 region is CASSLNGQGGTEAFF. Here the CDR3 DNA reads TGCGCCAGCAGCCTAAATGGACAGGGGGGCACTGAAGCTTTCTTT.

V gene TRBV7-2 combines with J gene TRBJ2-7; D is uncertain. V lost 3 bases and J lost 5, with 14 bases in between. Germline values: CDR1 SGHTA, CDR2 FQGNSA. This CDR3 is 14 amino acids long. DNA of the CDR3: TGTGCCAGCAGCTTTACCGGGCTAGTCCACGAGCAGTACTTC. Protein sequence: CASSFTGLVHEQYF.

This sequence joins TRBV9 and TRBJ2-7; weak D call: TRBD2 (5 bases). V was clipped by 7 bases and J by 1 base, with 12 bases between them. The CDR3 runs to 13 residues. Germline V gene sequence: CDR1 SGDLS, CDR2 YYNGEE. CDR3 DNA sequence: TGTGCCAGCCGTCCGAGCGGTTCCTACGAGCAGTACTTC. Protein product: CASRPSGSYEQYF. The variable domain in full, completed from reference TRBV9 and TRBJ2-7, reads DSGVTQTPKHLITATGQRVTLRCSPRSGDLSVYWYQQSLDQGLQFLIQYYNGEERAKGNILERFSAQQFPDLHSELNLSSLELGDSALYFCASRPSGSYEQYFGPGTRLTVT.

This chain links TRBV5-1 with TRBJ2-7, with TRBD1 matching 8 bases. There are 13 residues in the CDR3. The germline V gene has CDR1 SGHRS and CDR2 YFSETQ. The ends lost 4 bases at V and 6 bases at J; junction bases unmatched: 6. Here the CDR3 DNA reads TGCGCCAGCAGCAGGGGACAGGAGGGCGAGCAGTACTTC. It yields the protein CASSRGQEGEQYF.

The CDR3, as DNA: TGTGCCAGCAGTGGCGGGAGAACCTTCTCCTACGAGCAGTACTTC. It translates to CASSGGRTFSYEQYF. The chain has TRBV2 and TRBJ2-7; 7 bases are shared with TRBD2. Germline trimming cut 4 bases from V and 0 bases from J; bases unmatched to any gene: 6. CDR3 size: 15 residues. Germline V gene sequence: CDR1 SNHLY, CDR2 FYNNEI.

CDR3 residues: CASSRDGNYGYTF. For the CDR3, the DNA is TGTGCCAGCAGCCGTGACGGTAACTATGGCTACACCTTC. This sequence joins TRBV5-4 and TRBJ1-2; D gene uncertain. Germline assignment: CDR1 SGHNT and CDR2 YYREEE (reference sequence). Trimming pared 4 bases from V and 1 base from J, leaving 8 bases between. This CDR3 region has 13 residues. The whole variable domain, filled in from reference TRBV5-4 and TRBJ1-2, reads ETGVTQSPTHLIKTRGQQVTLRCSSQSGHNTVSWYQQALGQGPQFIFQYYREEENGRGNFPPRFSGLQFPNYSSELNVNALELDDSALYLCASSRDGNYGYTFGSGTRLTVV.

The rearrangement joins TRBV29-1 to TRBJ1-2; TRBD1 is a possible D gene (6 bases). Looked up from germline, CDR1 is SQVTM and CDR2 is ANQGSEA. This CDR3 has 15 amino acids. Trimming left V 4 bases short and J 4 bases short, with 19 bases between. The CDR3 nucleotides are TGCAGCGTTGTAAGCAGGGGAGAGGTTGGCTATGGCTACACCTTC. Its translation: CSVVSRGEVGYGYTF. The full variable domain, its missing parts supplied by reference TRBV29-1 and TRBJ1-2, is SAVISQKPSRDICQRGTSLTIQCQVDSQVTMMFWYRQQPGQSLTLIATANQGSEATYESGFVIDKFPISRPNLTFSTLTVSNMSPEDSSIYLCSVVSRGEVGYGYTFGSGTRLTVV.

The J gene is TRBJ1-2, the V gene TRBV4-1; D ambiguous. CDR3 length: 14 amino acids. The V gene's germline CDR1 is MGHRA and CDR2 YSYEKL. V shed 4 bases and J shed 8 bases, with 17 bases lying between them. This CDR3 is CASSPPGGLGGYTF. The DNA for the CDR3 is TGCGCCAGCAGCCCCCCCGGCGGCCTTGGGGGCTACACCTTC.

The chain recombines TRBV6-1 with TRBJ1-5; possibly TRBD1 for D (5 bases). The CDR3 spans 17 residues. Trimming removed 0 bases from V and 7 bases from J, with 19 bases in between. Looked up from germline, CDR1 is MNHNS and CDR2 is SASEGT. Written as DNA, the CDR3 is TGTGCCAGCAGTGAAGCGCAAATTCGCAGGGATGGGCAGCCCCAGCATTTT. As protein: CASSEAQIRRDGQPQHF.

The chain couples TRBV18 to TRBJ1-2; perhaps TRBD1 as D (5 bases). The V and J ends lost 2 bases and 7 bases respectively, with 17 bases between them. Looked up from germline, CDR1 is KGHSH and CDR2 is LQKENI. This CDR3 region has 15 residues. The CDR3 DNA reads TGTGCCAGCTCACCAACTATGACAGCCCTCGGTGGCTACACCTTC. Amino acids: CASSPTMTALGGYTF.

V and J are TRBV10-3 and TRBJ2-5, with 8 bases identical to TRBD1. Trimming took 4 bases from V and 5 from J; bases not matched to a gene: 21. Germline-derived CDR1 and CDR2 are ENHRY and SYGVKD. This CDR3 comprises 19 residues. This CDR3 reads CAISGPQGAGDFVGETQYF. Written as DNA, the CDR3 is TGTGCCATCAGTGGCCCCCAGGGGGCAGGGGACTTCGTAGGGGAGACCCAGTACTTC.

This rearrangement joins TRBV27 to TRBJ1-2; 7 bases map to TRBD1. The CDR3 has 15 residues. V dropped 3 bases and J dropped 7; count of bases not matched to a gene: 11. Germline CDR1 is MNHEY and CDR2 is SMNVEV (reference sequence). This chain's CDR3 is CASSFTTGAVGGYTF. DNA of the CDR3: TGTGCCAGCAGTTTTACTACAGGGGCGGTAGGTGGCTACACCTTC.

The chain uses TRBV4-1 and TRBJ2-7, with 8 nucleotides matching TRBD1. The J segment lost 7 bases and the V segment lost 0 bases, leaving 11 bases of the junction unmatched. This CDR3 is 16 amino acids long. Germline CDR1 MGHRA, CDR2 YSYEKL. The CDR3 bases are TGCGCCAGCAGCCAAGATGGGGCAGGGGGCTTTGGGGAGCAGTACTTC. Residues: CASSQDGAGGFGEQYF.

The chain combines TRBV29-1 with TRBJ1-1; no definite D call. The germline gives CDR1 SQVTM, CDR2 ANQGSEA. The CDR3 runs to 11 residues. V lost 5 bases, J lost 6 bases, and 10 bases lay in between. The CDR3 loop reads CSVQGFAEAFF. The DNA for the CDR3 is TGCAGCGTTCAAGGGTTCGCTGAAGCTTTCTTT. The entire variable domain, with the rest obtained from reference TRBV29-1 and TRBJ1-1, is as follows: SAVISQKPSRDICQRGTSLTIQCQVDSQVTMMFWYRQQPGQSLTLIATANQGSEATYESGFVIDKFPISRPNLTFSTLTVSNMSPEDSSIYLCSVQGFAEAFFGQGTRLTVV.

The table lists this clone with a count of one. This sequence joins TRBV5-4 and TRBJ2-1, with a weak D call TRBD2 (6 bases). The ends were cut back, 0 bases at V and 7 bases at J, with 14 bases in the middle. In germline, CDR1 is SGHNT, CDR2 YYREEE (reference sequence). The CDR3 covers 15 residues. Written as DNA, the CDR3 is TGTGCCAGCAGCTTGGATGGGGGGTCGTCAAATGAGCAGTTCTTC. Protein: CASSLDGGSSNEQFF.